The 10 T cell receptor beta chains reported below all come from one sample, sequenced in a study of T cells in Graves' hyperthyroidism and ophthalmopathy. RNA transcripts gave rise to amplified TCR beta CDR3 regions. During a first-round RT-PCR of the TCR CDR3, the HTBI primer set was used. Via MiXCR, TCRdb re-called the multiplex PCR reads, giving one row per CDR3 protein. The profile covers about 58,000 distinct CDR3 sequences, with around 48% appearing a single time and 12% taken by the ten largest. Sequencing was done on a sample of blood. The receptors here all came from a woman aged 25-40 years with Graves' ophthalmopathy.

The chain joins TRBV15 to TRBJ2-7; 8 bases are shared with TRBD1. There are 14 residues in the CDR3. The germline V gene has CDR1 LNHNV and CDR2 YYDKDF (reference sequence). V lost 3 bases, J lost 2 bases, and 3 bases stayed unmatched. The CDR3 bases are TGTGCCACCAGCAGTGCGGGACAGGCCTACGAGCAGTACTTC. Translation gives CATSSAGQAYEQYF.

A remark on this clonotype: A read error may account for a junction end that differs from germline. The rearrangement joins TRBV5-1 to TRBJ1-1, with D tentatively TRBD1 (6 bases). Germline V gene lookup returns CDR1 SGHRS and CDR2 YFSETQ. This CDR3 comprises 14 residues. CDR3 coding DNA: TGCGCCAGCAGCTTGGAGGACAGAGACACGGAAGCTTTCTTT. It yields the protein CASSLEDRDTEAFF.

In the case of this clonotype: Germline and junction disagree at one end, which may indicate a read error. V is TRBV15 and J is TRBJ2-3, with 9 bases matching TRBD1. This CDR3 contains 16 residues. From germline, CDR1 is LNHNV and CDR2 YYDKDF (reference sequence). The CDR3 nucleotides read TGTGCCACCAGCAGGCCGGACAGGGGATGGGGAGATACGCGGTATTTT. Amino acid sequence: CATSRPDRGWGDTRYF.

This clonotype was counted a single time. V usage is TRBV7-2 and J usage is TRBJ2-5; D is possibly TRBD1 or TRBD2 (5 bases each). The CDR3 spans 14 residues. CDR1 and CDR2 from the germline V gene are SGHTA and FQGNSA. V was pared by 2 bases and J by 5 bases, with 12 bases between. The CDR3 is CASSLRQGRETQYF. The CDR3, as DNA: TGTGCCAGCAGCTTACGGCAGGGACGGGAGACCCAGTACTTC.

This clonotype was counted ten times or more. This chain uses TRBV28 with TRBJ1-2, with a weak D call TRBD1 (5 bases). V lost 7 bases and J 4 bases, leaving 16 bases between the germline ends. Germline CDR1 reads MDHEN; CDR2 reads SYDVKM. The CDR3 has 14 residues. The CDR3 here is CASTSGGDPYGYTF. The CDR3 coding sequence is TGTGCCAGCACCTCGGGCGGGGACCCCTATGGCTACACCTTC.

The chain uses TRBV9 and TRBJ2-5; D is perhaps TRBD2 (6 bases). V dropped 3 bases and J dropped 5 bases, with 14 bases sitting between them. The CDR3 length is 14 residues. Per the germline V gene, CDR1 is SGDLS and CDR2 is YYNGEE. The CDR3 DNA is TGTGCCAGCAGCGCCAATGGGAGGAGTGAGACCCAGTACTTC. This codes for CASSANGRSETQYF.

This clonotype appeared many times. The CDR3 sequence is CSVALGTGSEQYF. CDR3 sequence (DNA): TGCAGCGTTGCCCTGGGGACAGGGAGCGAGCAGTACTTC. This chain joins TRBV29-1 and TRBJ2-7; TRBD1 matches 9 bases. V gave up 4 bases and J gave up 6 bases; unmatched junction bases: 7. Germline V gene lookup returns CDR1 SQVTM and CDR2 ANQGSEA. This CDR3 spans 13 amino acids.

Ten or more counts support this clonotype. Here the CDR3 DNA reads TGTGCCAGTAGAGGAAACACCATATATTTT. Its protein is CASRGNTIYF. The gene calls are TRBV19 and TRBJ1-3, with unresolved D. The CDR3 contains 10 residues. Trimming stripped 6 bases from V and 4 bases from J, with 1 base between. Germline lookup yields CDR1 LNHDA and CDR2 SQIVND (reference sequence).

This clonotype was observed many times. The chain is built from TRBV29-1 and TRBJ2-2, with 7 bases identical to TRBD1. CDR1 is SQVTM and CDR2 is ANQGSEA in the germline V gene. V was clipped by 5 bases and J by 3 bases; unmatched bases: 12. The CDR3 has 16 residues. CDR3 coding DNA: TGCAGCGTTATGGTAGAGGGGGCTATCTACACCGGGGAGCTGTTTTTT. Translating gives CSVMVEGAIYTGELFF.

The chain joins TRBV20-1 to TRBJ2-2; D remains unclear. CDR1 DFQATT and CDR2 SNEGSKA come from the germline V gene (reference sequence). This CDR3 contains 14 residues. V was clipped by 3 bases and J by 0 bases, with 8 bases between them. Here the CDR3 reads CSARNTANTGELFF. The CDR3 nucleotides read TGCAGTGCTAGGAACACGGCGAACACCGGGGAGCTGTTTTTT.